This T cell receptor (beta chain) emerged from a study of T cell repertoires in cytomegalovirus infection. For the study at large: Indicated by public TCR beta signatures were CMV infection and matching HLA type.

The length of the CDR3 is 14 residues. The germline CDR1 and CDR2 sequences are SGHTA and FQGTGA. Losses at the gene ends were 5 bases for V and 5 bases for J; bases not matched to a gene: 5. Whole-study results and caveats: CMV-specific HLA-C-restricted TCR beta clonotypes dominated the ex vivo response. Summed frequency of public TCR beta families distinguished CMV carriers with the relevant HLA.

TCRdb independently ran MiXCR on the reads; one entry per CDR3 protein. This table holds around 210,000 distinct CDR3 sequences, roughly 6.5% found once. This clonotype was found many times. Antigen unknown. This sequence was found in a human donor in good health (CMV status not recorded). Some clones in this sample may be carry-over from other donors' samples. V usage is TRBV7-3 and J usage is TRBJ2-5; 10 bases fit TRBD2. Sequencing was done on a sample of PBMCs. The DNA of the CDR3 is TGTGCCAGCAGCCCTCTAGCGGGGGCGGAGACCCAGTACTTC. This gives the protein CASSPLAGAETQYF.